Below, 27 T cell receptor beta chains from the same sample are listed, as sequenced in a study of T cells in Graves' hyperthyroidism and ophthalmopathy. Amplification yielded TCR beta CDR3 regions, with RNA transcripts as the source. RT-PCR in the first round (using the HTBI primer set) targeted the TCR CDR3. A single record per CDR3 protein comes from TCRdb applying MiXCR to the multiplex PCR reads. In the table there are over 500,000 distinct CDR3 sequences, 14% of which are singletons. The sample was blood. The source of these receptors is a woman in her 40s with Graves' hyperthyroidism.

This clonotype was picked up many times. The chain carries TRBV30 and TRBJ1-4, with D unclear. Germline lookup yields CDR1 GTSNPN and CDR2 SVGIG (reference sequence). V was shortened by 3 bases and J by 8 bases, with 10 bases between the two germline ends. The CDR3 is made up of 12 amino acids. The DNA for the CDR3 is TGTGCCTGGAGGGGGTCTGGAGAAAAACTGTTTTTT. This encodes CAWRGSGEKLFF.

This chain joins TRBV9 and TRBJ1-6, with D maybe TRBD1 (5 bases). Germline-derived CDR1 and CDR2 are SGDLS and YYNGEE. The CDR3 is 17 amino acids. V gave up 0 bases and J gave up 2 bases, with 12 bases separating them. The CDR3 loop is CASSVAPQDTYNSPLHF. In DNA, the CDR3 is TGTGCCAGCAGCGTAGCCCCACAGGACACCTATAATTCACCCCTCCACTTT.

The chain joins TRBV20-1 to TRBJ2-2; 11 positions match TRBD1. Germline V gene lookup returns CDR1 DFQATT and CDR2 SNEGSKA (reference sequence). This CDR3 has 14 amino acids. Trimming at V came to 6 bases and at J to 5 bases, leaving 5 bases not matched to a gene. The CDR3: CSAWGQGGTGELFF. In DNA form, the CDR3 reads TGCAGTGCCTGGGGACAGGGGGGAACCGGGGAGCTGTTTTTT.

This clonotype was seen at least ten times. In DNA, the CDR3 is TGTGCCAGCAGTTTTGACCGGGAGGGAGCTTTCTTT. Its translation is CASSFDREGAFF. The chain has TRBV28 and TRBJ1-1; unclear D gene. V was pared by 3 bases and J by 10 bases, with 12 bases between. Per the germline V gene, CDR1 is MDHEN and CDR2 is SYDVKM. This CDR3 comprises 12 residues.

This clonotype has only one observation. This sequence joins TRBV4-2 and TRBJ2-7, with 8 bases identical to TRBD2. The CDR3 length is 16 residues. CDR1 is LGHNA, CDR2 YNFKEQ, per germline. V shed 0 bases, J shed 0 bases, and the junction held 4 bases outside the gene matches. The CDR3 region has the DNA TGTGCCAGCAGCCAAGAGTCGGGAGGGCGCTCCTACGAGCAGTACTTC. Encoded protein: CASSQESGGRSYEQYF.

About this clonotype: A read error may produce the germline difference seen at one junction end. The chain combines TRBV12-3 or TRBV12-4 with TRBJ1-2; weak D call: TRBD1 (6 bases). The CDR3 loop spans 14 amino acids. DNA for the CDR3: TGTGCCAGCAGTTCCCCAGGGGCAGGGTATGGCTACGCCTTC. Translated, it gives CASSSPGAGYGYAF.

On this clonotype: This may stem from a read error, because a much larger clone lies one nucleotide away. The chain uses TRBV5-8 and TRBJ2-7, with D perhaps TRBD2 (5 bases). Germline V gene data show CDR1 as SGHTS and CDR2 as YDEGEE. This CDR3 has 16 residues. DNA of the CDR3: TGTGCCAGCAGCTTGGGGCCACTAGTAGCCGACTACGGGCAGTACTTC. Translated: CASSLGPLVADYGQYF.

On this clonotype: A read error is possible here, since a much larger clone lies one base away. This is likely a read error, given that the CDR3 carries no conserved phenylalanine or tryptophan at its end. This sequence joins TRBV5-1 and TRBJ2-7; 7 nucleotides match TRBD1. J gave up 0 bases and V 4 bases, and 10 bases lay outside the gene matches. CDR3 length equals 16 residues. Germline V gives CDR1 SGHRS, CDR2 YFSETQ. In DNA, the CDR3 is TGCGCCAGCAGCCCATGGGACAGTCTTTTCTCCTACGAGCAGTACTTA. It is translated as CASSPWDSLFSYEQYL.

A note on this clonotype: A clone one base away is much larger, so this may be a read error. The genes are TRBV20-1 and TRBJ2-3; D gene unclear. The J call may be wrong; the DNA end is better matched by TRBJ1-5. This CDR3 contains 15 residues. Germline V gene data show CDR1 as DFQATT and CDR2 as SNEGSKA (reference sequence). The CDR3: CSASSAGDFTDTQHF. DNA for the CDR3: TGCAGTGCTAGTTCCGCGGGAGATTTCACAGATACGCAGCATTTT.

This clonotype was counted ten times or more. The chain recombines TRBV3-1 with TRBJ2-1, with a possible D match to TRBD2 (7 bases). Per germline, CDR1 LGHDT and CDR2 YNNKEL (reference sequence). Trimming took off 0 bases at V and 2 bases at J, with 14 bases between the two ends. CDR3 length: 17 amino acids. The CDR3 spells CASSQDIGGRAYNEQFF. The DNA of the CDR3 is TGTGCCAGCAGCCAAGATATAGGGGGGAGGGCCTACAATGAGCAGTTCTTC.

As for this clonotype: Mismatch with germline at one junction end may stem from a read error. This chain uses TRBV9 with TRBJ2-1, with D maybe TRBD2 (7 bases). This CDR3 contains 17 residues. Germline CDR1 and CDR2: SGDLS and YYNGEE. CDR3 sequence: CASSVEGGGGAYNGQFF. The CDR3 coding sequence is TGTGCCAGCAGCGTAGAAGGGGGTGGGGGGGCCTACAATGGGCAGTTCTTC.

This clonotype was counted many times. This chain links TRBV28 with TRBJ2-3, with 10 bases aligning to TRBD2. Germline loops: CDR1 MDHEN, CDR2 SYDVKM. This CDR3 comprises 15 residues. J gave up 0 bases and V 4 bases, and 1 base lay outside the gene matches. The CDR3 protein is CASSSLAGSTDTQYF. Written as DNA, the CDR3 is TGTGCCAGCAGTTCACTAGCGGGGAGCACAGATACGCAGTATTTT.

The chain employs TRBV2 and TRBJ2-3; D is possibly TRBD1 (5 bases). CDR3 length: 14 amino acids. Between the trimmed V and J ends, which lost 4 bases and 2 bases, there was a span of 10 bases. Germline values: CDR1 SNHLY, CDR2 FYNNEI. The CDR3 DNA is TGTGCCAGCAGTGTAAACAGGATCACAGATACGCAGTATTTT. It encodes CASSVNRITDTQYF.

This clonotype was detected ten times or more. This chain's CDR3 is CASSFLQQTEQYF. In DNA, the CDR3 is TGTGCCAGCAGCTTTTTGCAACAGACAGAGCAGTACTTC. V gene TRBV11-2 combines with J gene TRBJ2-7; D gene ambiguous. The ends were cut back, 3 bases at V and 7 bases at J, with 13 bases in the middle. In germline, CDR1 is SGHAT, CDR2 FQNNGV. This CDR3 contains 13 residues.

In DNA, the CDR3 is TGTGCCAGCAGCGTATCTACTAGCGGGAAAACAGATACGCAGTATTTT. Amino acid sequence: CASSVSTSGKTDTQYF. The gene calls are TRBV9 and TRBJ2-3; TRBD2 matches 10 bases. The V segment lost 1 base and the J segment 3 bases; nucleotides outside the gene matches: 5. Germline V gene lookup returns CDR1 SGDLS and CDR2 YYNGEE. There are 16 residues in the CDR3.

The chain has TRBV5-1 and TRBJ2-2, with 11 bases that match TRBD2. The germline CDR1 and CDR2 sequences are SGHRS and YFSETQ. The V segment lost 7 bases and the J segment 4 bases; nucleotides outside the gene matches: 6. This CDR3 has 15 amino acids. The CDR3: CASSLAGGSTGELFF. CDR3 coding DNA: TGCGCCAGCTCTCTAGCGGGGGGCAGCACCGGGGAGCTGTTTTTT.

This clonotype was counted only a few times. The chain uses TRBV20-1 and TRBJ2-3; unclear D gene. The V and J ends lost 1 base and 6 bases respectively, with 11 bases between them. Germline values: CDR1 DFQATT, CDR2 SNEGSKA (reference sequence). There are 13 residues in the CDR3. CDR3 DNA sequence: TGCAGTGCTAGAGTCCACCCGGGCGATACGCAGTATTTT. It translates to CSARVHPGDTQYF.

In DNA, the CDR3 is TGCAGTGCTAGAGATCGAAAGGGGGCTGAAAAACTGTTTTTT. It specifies CSARDRKGAEKLFF. The J gene is TRBJ1-4, the V gene TRBV20-1; 7 positions agree with TRBD1. CDR1 and CDR2 from the germline V gene are DFQATT and SNEGSKA (reference sequence). The CDR3 spans 14 residues. V dropped 0 bases and J dropped 7; count of bases not matched to a gene: 5.

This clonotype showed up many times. As DNA, the CDR3 is TGTGCCTGGACCAGCCCGGGTAGCGGGAGCTTGATCGGAGATACGCAGTATTTT. Amino acids: CAWTSPGSGSLIGDTQYF. The chain employs TRBV30 and TRBJ2-3; TRBD2 matches at 9 bases. Germline-derived CDR1 and CDR2 are GTSNPN and SVGIG (reference sequence). V was pared by 4 bases and J by 5 bases, with 19 bases of the junction left unmatched. This CDR3 has 18 residues. Full variable domain (outside the CDR3, taken from reference TRBV30 and TRBJ2-3): SQTIHQWPATLVQPVGSPLSLECTVEGTSNPNLYWYRQAAGRGLQLLFYSVGIGQISSEVPQNLSASRPQDRQFILSSKKLLLSDSGFYLCAWTSPGSGSLIGDTQYFGPGTRLTVL.

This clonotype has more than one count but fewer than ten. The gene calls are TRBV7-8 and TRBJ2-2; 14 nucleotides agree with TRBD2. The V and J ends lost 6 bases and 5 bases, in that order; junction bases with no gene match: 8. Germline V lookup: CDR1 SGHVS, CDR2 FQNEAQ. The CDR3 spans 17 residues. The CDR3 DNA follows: TGTGCCAGCAGAAAGACTAGCGGGAGGGCCGGGACCGGGGAGCTGTTTTTT. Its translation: CASRKTSGRAGTGELFF.

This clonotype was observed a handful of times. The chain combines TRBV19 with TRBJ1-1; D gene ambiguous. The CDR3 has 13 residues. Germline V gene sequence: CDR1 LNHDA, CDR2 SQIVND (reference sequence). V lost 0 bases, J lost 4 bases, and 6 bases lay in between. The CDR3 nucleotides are TGTGCCAGTAGTATAGACGACGGCACTGAAGCTTTCTTT. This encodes CASSIDDGTEAFF.

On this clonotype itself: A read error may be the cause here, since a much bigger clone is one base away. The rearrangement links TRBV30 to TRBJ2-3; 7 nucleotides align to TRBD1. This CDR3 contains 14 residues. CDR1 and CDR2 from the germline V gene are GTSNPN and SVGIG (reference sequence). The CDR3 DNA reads TGTGCCTGGATGGGGACAGATAACACAGATACGCGGTATTTT. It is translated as CAWMGTDNTDTRYF. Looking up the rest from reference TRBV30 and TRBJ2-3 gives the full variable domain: SQTIHQWPATLVQPVGSPLSLECTVEGTSNPNLYWYRQAAGRGLQLLFYSVGIGQISSEVPQNLSASRPQDRQFILSSKKLLLSDSGFYLCAWMGTDNTDTRYFGPGTRLTVL.

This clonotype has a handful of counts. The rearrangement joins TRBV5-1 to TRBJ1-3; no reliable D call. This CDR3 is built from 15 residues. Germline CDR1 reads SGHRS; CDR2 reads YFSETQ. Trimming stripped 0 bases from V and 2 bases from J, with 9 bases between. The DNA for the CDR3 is TGCGCCAGCAGCTTGGATATGGCCCCTGGAAACACCATATATTTT. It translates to CASSLDMAPGNTIYF. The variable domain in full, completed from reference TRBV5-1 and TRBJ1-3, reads KAGVTQTPRYLIKTRGQQVTLSCSPISGHRSVSWYQQTPGQGLQFLFEYFSETQRNKGNFPGRFSGRQFSNSRSEMNVSTLELGDSALYLCASSLDMAPGNTIYFGEGSWLTVV.

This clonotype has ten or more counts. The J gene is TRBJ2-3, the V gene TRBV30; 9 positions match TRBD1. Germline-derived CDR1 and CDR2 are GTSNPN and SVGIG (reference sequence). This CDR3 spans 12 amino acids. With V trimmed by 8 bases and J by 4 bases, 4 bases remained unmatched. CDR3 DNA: TGTGCCCAACAGGGGGCTGCAGATACGCAGTATTTT. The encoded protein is CAQQGAADTQYF.

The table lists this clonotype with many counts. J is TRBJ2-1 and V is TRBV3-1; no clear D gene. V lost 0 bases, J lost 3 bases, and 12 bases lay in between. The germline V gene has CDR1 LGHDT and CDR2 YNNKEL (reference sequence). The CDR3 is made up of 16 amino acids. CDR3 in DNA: TGTGCCAGCAGCCAAGATGTCAAGGTGATCTACAATGAGCAGTTCTTC. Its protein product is CASSQDVKVIYNEQFF.

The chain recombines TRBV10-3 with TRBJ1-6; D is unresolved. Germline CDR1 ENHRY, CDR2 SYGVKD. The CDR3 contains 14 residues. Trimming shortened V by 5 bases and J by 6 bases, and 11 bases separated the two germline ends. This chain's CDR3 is CAISSDGSNSPLHF. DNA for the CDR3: TGTGCCATCAGTTCCGACGGAAGTAATTCACCCCTCCACTTT.

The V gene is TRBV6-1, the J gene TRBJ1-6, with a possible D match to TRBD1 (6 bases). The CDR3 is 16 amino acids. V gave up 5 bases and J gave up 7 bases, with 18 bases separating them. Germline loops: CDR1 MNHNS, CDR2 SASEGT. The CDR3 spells CASSYDRRSQNSPLHF. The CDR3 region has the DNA TGTGCCAGCAGTTATGACAGGCGAAGCCAGAATTCACCCCTCCACTTT.